The 2 T cell receptor beta chains listed next were all sequenced from one sample in a study of blood T cell repertoires in COVID-19. Sequenced by immunoSEQ multiplex PCR; TCRdb stores in-frame clones only, minus some. The sample carries about 230,000 clones, 85% to 90% recorded once. Sequencing input: peripheral blood. Every receptor here comes from a man between 45 and 60 years old with COVID-19, enrolled during active disease.

This chain links TRBV12-2 with TRBJ1-5. TRBV12-2 is recorded as a pseudogene. This CDR3 is 17 amino acids long. CDR3 sequence: CASRLGGLLGCNQPQHF. CDR3 sequence (DNA): TGTGCAAGTCGCTTAGGGGGACTTTTAGGATGCAATCAGCCCCAGCATTTT.

V is TRBV6-5 and J is TRBJ1-5; TRBD1 matches at 10 bases. The CDR3 consists of 13 residues. J was trimmed by 7 bases and V by 5 bases; bases with no gene match: 2. CDR1 is MNHEY, CDR2 SVGAGI, per germline. CDR3 amino acids: CASSRQGAQPQHF. CDR3 sequence (DNA): TGTGCCAGCAGTCGACAGGGGGCCCAGCCCCAGCATTTT.